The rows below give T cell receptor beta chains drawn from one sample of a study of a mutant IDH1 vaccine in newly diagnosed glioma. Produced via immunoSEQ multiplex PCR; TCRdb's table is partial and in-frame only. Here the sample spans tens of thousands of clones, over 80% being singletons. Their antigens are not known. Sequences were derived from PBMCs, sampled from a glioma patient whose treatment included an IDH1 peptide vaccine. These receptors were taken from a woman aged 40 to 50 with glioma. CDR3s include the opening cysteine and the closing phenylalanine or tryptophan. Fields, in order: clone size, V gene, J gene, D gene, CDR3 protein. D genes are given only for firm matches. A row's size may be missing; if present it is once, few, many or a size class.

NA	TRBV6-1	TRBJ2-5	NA	CASSRRYQETQYF
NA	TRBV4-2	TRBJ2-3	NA	CASSQDSTTRASFTQYF
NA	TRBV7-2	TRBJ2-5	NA	CASSSTGVQETQYF
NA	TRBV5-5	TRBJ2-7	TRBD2	CASSLVSGISEQYF
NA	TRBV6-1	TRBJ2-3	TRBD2	CASSGLAGTDTQYF
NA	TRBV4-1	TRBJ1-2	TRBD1	CASSQDTGGYGYTF
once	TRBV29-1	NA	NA	CSAETMSYEQYF
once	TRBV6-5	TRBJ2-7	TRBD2	CASSYSRAGGYYEQYF
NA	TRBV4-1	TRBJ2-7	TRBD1	CASSQAQGAWEQYF
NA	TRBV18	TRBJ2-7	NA	CASTTGSYEQYF
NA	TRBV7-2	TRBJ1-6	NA	CASSRGDSPLHF
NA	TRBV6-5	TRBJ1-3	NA	CASSYTAGDSGNTIYF
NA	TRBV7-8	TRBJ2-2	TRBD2	CASSLVDAAGVGELFF
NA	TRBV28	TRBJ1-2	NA	CASSLWSAGNDYGYTF
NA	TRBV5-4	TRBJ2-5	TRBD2	CASSYRLAGEETQYF
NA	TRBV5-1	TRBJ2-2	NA	CASSRSGPNTGELFF
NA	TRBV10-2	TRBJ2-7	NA	CASSAIGQGEQYF
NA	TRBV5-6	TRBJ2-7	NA	CASSLPWGSYEQYF
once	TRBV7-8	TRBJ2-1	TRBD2	CASSPRGLEHEQFF
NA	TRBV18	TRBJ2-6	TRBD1	CASSPPGRQGPTGANVLTF
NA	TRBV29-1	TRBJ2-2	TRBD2	CSVELAGGIRELFF
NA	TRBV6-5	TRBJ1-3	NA	CASSYSFSGNTIYF
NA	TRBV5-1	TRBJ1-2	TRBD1	CASNFRTGDVYGYTF
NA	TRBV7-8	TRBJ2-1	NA	CAGSQELTSNEQFF
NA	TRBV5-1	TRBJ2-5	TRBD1	CASSLAAGGGETQYF
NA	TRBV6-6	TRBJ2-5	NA	CASSRPEAWETQYF
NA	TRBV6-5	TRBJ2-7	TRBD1	CASSSAKGTGDNF
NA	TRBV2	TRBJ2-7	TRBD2	CASSDSGRPPYEQYF
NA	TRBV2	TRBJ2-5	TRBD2	CASSRLAAEETQYF
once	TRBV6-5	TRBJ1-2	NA	CASSYSPPGPFYGYTF
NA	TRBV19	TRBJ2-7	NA	CASSFRQLSYEQYF
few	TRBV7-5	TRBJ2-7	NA	CARSLTERSYEQYF
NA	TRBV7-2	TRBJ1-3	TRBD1	CASSPGQLGNTIYF
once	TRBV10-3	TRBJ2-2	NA	CAISANRPGELFF
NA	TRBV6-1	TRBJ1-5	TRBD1	CASSEGGGISQPQHF
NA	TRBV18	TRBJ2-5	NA	CASSPMDNSAETQYF
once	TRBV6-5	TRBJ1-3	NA	CASSYSGPGTGNTIYF
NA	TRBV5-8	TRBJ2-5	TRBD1	CASSSMDRGLSAETQYF
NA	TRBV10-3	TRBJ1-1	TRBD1	CAIRVDRASSAFF
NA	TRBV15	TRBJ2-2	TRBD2	CATSRGGTSGTGELFF
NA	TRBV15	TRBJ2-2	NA	CATSRVPPNTGELFF
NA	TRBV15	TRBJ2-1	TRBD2	CATSLTGGNRWDEQFF
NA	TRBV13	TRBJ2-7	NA	CASSLVSRPYEQYF
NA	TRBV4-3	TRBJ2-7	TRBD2	CASSQLRGGIDEQYF
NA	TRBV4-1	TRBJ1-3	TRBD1	CASSQELQGANTIYF